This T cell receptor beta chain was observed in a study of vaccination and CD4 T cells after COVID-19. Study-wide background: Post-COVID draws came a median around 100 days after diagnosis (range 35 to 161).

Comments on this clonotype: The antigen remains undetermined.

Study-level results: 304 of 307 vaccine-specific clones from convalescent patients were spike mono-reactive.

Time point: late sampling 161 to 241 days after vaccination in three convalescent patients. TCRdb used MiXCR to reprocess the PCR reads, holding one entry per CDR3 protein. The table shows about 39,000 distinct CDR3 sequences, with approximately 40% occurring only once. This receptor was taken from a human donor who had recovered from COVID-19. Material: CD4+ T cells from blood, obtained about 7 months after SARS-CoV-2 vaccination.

CDR3 region: CASRPGQGPRQPQHF. The CDR3 bases are TGTGCCAGCAGGCCGGGACAGGGGCCGCGGCAGCCCCAGCATTTT. The genes are TRBV6-1 and TRBJ1-5, with 10 bases identical to TRBD1. The V gene end was trimmed by 6 bases and the J gene end by 7 bases; junction bases not matched to a gene: 9. There are 15 residues in the CDR3. Germline V gene lookup returns CDR1 MNHNS and CDR2 SASEGT.